The rows below give T cell receptor beta chains drawn from one sample of a study of cytomegalovirus exposure and HLA in healthy donors. Sequenced by immunoSEQ multiplex PCR; TCRdb stores in-frame clones only, minus some. Here the sample spans around 150,000 clones, roughly 80% being singletons. Sequences were obtained from PBMCs. The receptors derive from a woman aged 45-59 years in good health and CMV-seronegative. CDR3s include the opening cysteine and the closing phenylalanine or tryptophan. A D gene is named only where the DNA matches it firmly.

v_call	j_call	d_call	cdr3_aa
TRBV6-1	TRBJ2-1	TRBD1	CASSEERTGVSEQFF
TRBV14	TRBJ2-6	TRBD2	CASSQDRLGGAGTGANVLTF
TRBV10-3	TRBJ2-7	-	CAIKSDSYYEQYF
TRBV5-6	TRBJ2-3	TRBD1	CASSNGTESPQDTQYF
TRBV10-1	TRBJ2-1	-	CASRLEMEPGPWNEQFF
TRBV6-1	TRBJ2-1	-	CASRGWGRSYNEQFF
TRBV10-2	TRBJ2-1	-	CASSEARANEQFF
TRBV9	TRBJ1-1	-	CASSVGASYTEAFF
TRBV10-1	TRBJ2-3	-	CASSESAAGQRTDTQYF
TRBV7-9	TRBJ2-2	-	CASSSLLSVVTGELFF
TRBV27	TRBJ1-2	-	CASSSLEGSRGYTF
TRBV5-1	TRBJ2-1	-	CASSLESGYYNEQFF
TRBV28	TRBJ1-2	-	CASSSTGGFYGYTF
TRBV9	TRBJ2-3	TRBD1	CASSVRGGQVKDTQYF
TRBV5-6	TRBJ1-5	-	CASSREGSGGNQPQHF
TRBV27	TRBJ1-2	TRBD1	CASSSPGQGINGYTF
TRBV2	TRBJ2-3	TRBD2	CAGGGRTDTQYF
TRBV6-1	TRBJ2-2	-	CASSEAGTGELFF
TRBV4-3	TRBJ2-1	TRBD2	CASSQDLSGGAGEQFF
TRBV5-1	TRBJ2-5	-	CASRLVQETQYF
TRBV5-1	TRBJ1-1	-	CASSPRGTGNTEAFF
TRBV10-2	TRBJ2-7	-	CASSEAGDYEQYF
TRBV19	TRBJ2-5	-	CASSYGEETQYF
TRBV2	TRBJ2-7	-	CATKWGVLQGKYEQYF
TRBV29-1	TRBJ1-1	-	CSVVRGASLHTEAFF
TRBV15	TRBJ2-7	-	CATSRGEGQGGYEQYF
TRBV18	TRBJ2-1	-	CASSPQRAGRGNEQFF
TRBV10-3	TRBJ2-2	-	CAISESSMAGTGELFF
TRBV7-9	TRBJ2-3	TRBD2	CASSQSGGQVDTQYF
TRBV28	TRBJ2-1	TRBD2	CASTPAGGNNEQFF
TRBV4-2	TRBJ2-7	-	CASSRWGNRDYEQYF
TRBV7-2	TRBJ2-1	TRBD2	CASSPRLAERNEQFF